This passage covers 28 T cell receptor beta chains from one sample sequenced in a study of spatial heterogeneity in lung cancer. Study-wide results and limits: Tumors with more nonsynonymous mutations had more expanded intratumoral alpha and beta TCRs.

Specified time point: sample taken at primary tumor resection. What these receptors recognize is not known. MiXCR, applied by TCRdb to the 5' RACE reads, yields one record per CDR3 protein. The repertoire holds 4,500 to 7,000 distinct CDR3 sequences, with around 4.9% as singletons. Material: lung tumor tissue, obtained at surgery. These receptors came from a male donor with early-stage non-small cell lung cancer.

The rearrangement uses TRBV13 and TRBJ2-4; 7 bases fit TRBD2. In germline, CDR1 is PRHDT, CDR2 FYEKMQ (reference sequence). V shed 5 bases and J 7 bases; nucleotides not matched to a gene: 5. The length of the CDR3 is 13 residues. Written as DNA, the CDR3 is TGTGCCAGCAGCCTGGGAGGGGTGAACATTCAGTACTTC. Its translation is CASSLGGVNIQYF.

This clonotype came up many times. This chain joins TRBV6-1 and TRBJ1-2; D possibly corresponds to TRBD1 (5 bases). The V gene's germline CDR1 is MNHNS and CDR2 SASEGT. V lost 6 bases and J 7 bases, leaving 9 bases between the germline ends. The length of the CDR3 is 11 residues. The CDR3: CASSRVGGYTF. The CDR3 DNA reads TGTGCCAGCAGCAGGGTCGGTGGCTACACCTTC.

This clonotype was observed at least ten times. The chain links TRBV29-1 to TRBJ2-2; D possibly corresponds to TRBD1 (5 bases). The V gene lost 1 base and the J gene lost 7 bases, with 13 bases spanning the gap. The CDR3 consists of 14 residues. Germline V CDR1 and CDR2: SQVTM, ANQGSEA. Here the CDR3 reads CSVEVGAMVGELFF. The CDR3 DNA sequence: TGCAGCGTTGAAGTTGGGGCCATGGTCGGGGAGCTGTTTTTT.

This clonotype came up many times. The genes are TRBV3-1 and TRBJ2-1; D might be TRBD2 (6 bases). The germline V gene has CDR1 LGHDT and CDR2 YNNKEL (reference sequence). The CDR3 consists of 13 residues. V dropped 4 bases and J dropped 7 bases, with 11 bases sitting between them. CDR3 coding DNA: TGTGCCAGCAGCCCGGGACTCTTAAATGAGCAGTTCTTC. Protein product: CASSPGLLNEQFF.

This clonotype came up many times. The chain has TRBV4-1 and TRBJ2-7; D remains ambiguous. The CDR3 loop spans 12 amino acids. Trimming took off 4 bases at V and 2 bases at J, with 6 bases between the two ends. Germline V lookup: CDR1 MGHRA, CDR2 YSYEKL. CDR3 DNA: TGCGCCAGCAGCCCTAACACCTACGAGCAGTACTTC. The encoded protein is CASSPNTYEQYF.

This clonotype was seen at least ten times. The CDR3, as DNA: TGTGCCAGCAGTGAATCTGGCAGGGGTTTAAGGAATGAGCAGTTCTTC. This encodes CASSESGRGLRNEQFF. The rearrangement links TRBV2 to TRBJ2-1; TRBD1 is a possible D gene (6 bases). The V gene's germline CDR1 is SNHLY and CDR2 FYNNEI. This CDR3 comprises 16 residues. The germline V and J ends were trimmed by 2 bases and 7 bases, with 18 bases remaining between them.

This clonotype showed up many times. The chain has TRBV3-1 and TRBJ1-1; D remains ambiguous. Deletions cut 3 bases from V and 4 bases from J, with 12 bases between. The CDR3 consists of 14 residues. The germline gives CDR1 LGHDT, CDR2 YNNKEL (reference sequence). The CDR3, as DNA: TGTGCCAGCAGCCAGGCGTTGGGCGGCACTGAAGCTTTCTTT. Its protein is CASSQALGGTEAFF. Combining the CDR3 with reference TRBV3-1 and TRBJ1-1 gives the whole variable domain DTAVSQTPKYLVTQMGNDKSIKCEQNLGHDTMYWYKQDSKKFLKIMFSYNNKELIINETVPNRFSPKSPDKAHLNLHINSLELGDSAVYFCASSQALGGTEAFFGQGTRLTVV.

This clonotype was observed many times. V gene TRBV3-1 combines with J gene TRBJ1-1, with 8 bases identical to TRBD1. This CDR3 has 14 amino acids. V shed 4 bases, J shed 7 bases, and the junction held 8 bases outside the gene matches. The germline V gene has CDR1 LGHDT and CDR2 YNNKEL (reference sequence). CDR3 sequence: CASSRRTGRNEAFF. The CDR3 nucleotides read TGTGCCAGCAGCCGGAGGACAGGGCGGAATGAAGCTTTCTTT.

By share, this clonotype counts as medium-sized. This chain joins TRBV6-5 and TRBJ2-7, with D uncertain. There are 11 residues in the CDR3. In germline, CDR1 is MNHEY, CDR2 SVGAGI. V was clipped by 6 bases and J by 4 bases, with 7 bases between them. CDR3 nucleotides: TGTGCCAGCAGCCGTCAATACGAGCAGTACTTC. It translates to CASSRQYEQYF.

This clonotype has a count of ten or more. Written as DNA, the CDR3 is TGTGCCAGCAGCTTAGGACAGGGCAATCAGCCCCAGCATTTT. Translation gives CASSLGQGNQPQHF. The rearrangement joins TRBV13 to TRBJ1-5, with D perhaps matching TRBD1 (5 bases). CDR1 and CDR2 from the germline V gene are PRHDT and FYEKMQ (reference sequence). The CDR3 loop spans 14 amino acids. With 0 bases removed from V and 2 bases from J, the gap between germline ends came to 5 bases.

Sample share makes this clonotype medium-sized. This chain joins TRBV6-5 and TRBJ1-1; D is ambiguous. The CDR3 sequence is 11 residues long. CDR1 is MNHEY, CDR2 SVGAGI, per germline. Trimming removed 6 bases from V and 1 base from J, with 3 bases in between. The CDR3 is CASRQNTEAFF. CDR3 in DNA: TGTGCCAGCAGACAGAACACTGAAGCTTTCTTT.

This clonotype is termed medium-sized. The chain combines TRBV12-3 or TRBV12-4 with TRBJ1-1, with unresolved D. The ends were cut back, 6 bases at V and 6 bases at J, with 14 bases in the middle. The CDR3 sequence is 13 residues long. CDR3 in amino acids: CASSPSVRAEAFF. In DNA form, the CDR3 reads TGTGCCAGCAGCCCTAGCGTGCGGGCTGAAGCTTTCTTT.

Judged by abundance, this clonotype is medium-sized. This sequence joins TRBV7-9 and TRBJ1-1; 7 bases are shared with TRBD1. V lost 2 bases, J lost 1 base, and 1 base stayed unmatched. In germline, CDR1 is SEHNR, CDR2 FQNEAQ (reference sequence). The CDR3 runs to 14 residues. DNA of the CDR3: TGTGCCAGCAGCTTAACAGGGGAGAACACTGAAGCTTTCTTT. Amino acids: CASSLTGENTEAFF.

J is TRBJ2-5 and V is TRBV5-6, with D unclear. Germline-derived CDR1 and CDR2 are SGHDT and YYEEEE. V lost 4 bases and J 3 bases, leaving 13 bases between the germline ends. There are 14 residues in the CDR3. CDR3 residues: CASSPGWSEETQYF. DNA for the CDR3: TGTGCCAGCAGCCCCGGCTGGTCCGAAGAGACCCAGTACTTC.

The chain employs TRBV5-5 and TRBJ1-1, with D possibly TRBD1 on 5 matching bases. V was cut by 0 bases and J by 1 base, with 10 bases left in between. In germline, CDR1 is SGHKS, CDR2 YYEKEE (reference sequence). The CDR3 has 15 residues. CDR3 region: CASSLVHGGNTEAFF. The CDR3 DNA reads TGTGCCAGCAGCTTGGTTCACGGGGGGAACACTGAAGCTTTCTTT.

This clonotype was observed many times. The chain carries TRBV20-1 and TRBJ2-1; 10 bases are shared with TRBD2. This CDR3 is built from 14 residues. With V trimmed by 3 bases and J by 12 bases, 11 bases remained unmatched. CDR1 and CDR2 (germline): DFQATT, SNEGSKA (reference sequence). CDR3 residues: CSASPPSIAGGQFF. CDR3 bases: TGCAGTGCTAGTCCCCCTTCTATAGCGGGAGGGCAGTTCTTC.

In this sample, this clonotype turned up many times. The genes are TRBV7-9 and TRBJ2-5; the D is unclear. CDR3 length: 12 residues. The V end lost 5 bases, the J end lost 4 bases, and 8 bases lay between the germline ends. Germline CDR1 reads SEHNR; CDR2 reads FQNEAQ (reference sequence). This CDR3 reads CASSRGLETQYF. DNA of the CDR3: TGTGCCAGCAGCCGTGGATTAGAGACCCAGTACTTC.

This clonotype was seen many times. V and J are TRBV2 and TRBJ2-3; D possibly corresponds to TRBD2 (6 bases). V was cut by 2 bases and J by 5 bases, with 8 bases left in between. CDR1 and CDR2 from the germline V gene are SNHLY and FYNNEI. CDR3 size: 13 residues. CDR3 coding DNA: TGTGCCAGCAGTGAACGGGAGCGAGATACGCAGTATTTT. Amino acids: CASSERERDTQYF.

This clonotype was seen repeatedly, ten times or more. CDR3 DNA sequence: TGTGCCAGCAGCTTAGTCGCGGGACTAACCTACAATGAGCAGTTCTTC. Translated: CASSLVAGLTYNEQFF. The rearrangement joins TRBV7-2 to TRBJ2-1; 7 nucleotides line up with TRBD2. The length of the CDR3 is 16 residues. The J segment lost 2 bases and the V segment lost 1 base, leaving 5 bases of the junction unmatched. Germline V CDR1 and CDR2: SGHTA, FQGNSA. Full variable domain (rest looked up from reference TRBV7-2 and TRBJ2-1): GAGVSQSPSNKVTEKGKDVELRCDPISGHTALYWYRQSLGQGLEFLIYFQGNSAPDKSGLPSDRFSAERTGGSVSTLTIQRTQQEDSAVYLCASSLVAGLTYNEQFFGPGTRLTVL.

Ten or more counts support this clonotype. V gene TRBV5-4 combines with J gene TRBJ1-4, with D unclear. Germline values: CDR1 SGHNT, CDR2 YYREEE (reference sequence). The CDR3 spans 13 residues. V lost 4 bases and J 5 bases, leaving 9 bases between the germline ends. CDR3 sequence reads: CASSRESNEKLFF. CDR3 nucleotide sequence: TGTGCCAGCAGCCGGGAGTCAAATGAAAAACTGTTTTTT.

CDR3 sequence reads: CASNLGPEGGELFF. As DNA, the CDR3 is TGTGCCAGCAACCTGGGGCCGGAAGGCGGGGAGCTGTTTTTT. The V call is TRBV7-3, the J call TRBJ2-2; tentatively, D is TRBD1 (5 bases). CDR3 size: 14 residues. Deletions cut 7 bases from V and 7 bases from J, with 16 bases between. CDR1 and CDR2 (germline): SGHTA, FQGTGA.

This clonotype was recorded at least ten times. V and J are TRBV11-2 and TRBJ2-5; 9 positions match TRBD1. Losses at the gene ends were 10 bases for V and 0 bases for J; bases not matched to a gene: 15. The CDR3 runs to 17 residues. In germline, CDR1 is SGHAT, CDR2 FQNNGV. CDR3 coding DNA: TGTGCCACCAAACCGGGACAGGGAGAAACCTACCAAGAGACCCAGTACTTC. It translates to CATKPGQGETYQETQYF.

This clonotype was observed many times. V gene TRBV20-1 combines with J gene TRBJ1-1, with 9 bases aligning to TRBD1. V lost 7 bases to trimming and J lost 3 bases; unmatched junction nucleotides: 6. The CDR3 spans 13 residues. Germline CDR1 is DFQATT and CDR2 is SNEGSKA (reference sequence). CDR3 DNA: TGCAGTGAAGGGACAGGGATCTACACTGAAGCTTTCTTT. It specifies CSEGTGIYTEAFF.

As to this clonotype: With a much larger clone just one base away, this may be a read error. The chain has TRBV20-1 and TRBJ1-2; a possible D gene is TRBD1 (6 bases). Germline CDR1 is DFQATT and CDR2 is SNEGSKA (reference sequence). The CDR3 runs to 13 residues. CDR3 protein: CSANRDNGYSYTF. CDR3 in DNA: TGCAGTGCCAACAGGGATAATGGCTATAGCTACACCTTC.

This clonotype rates as medium-sized (0.01 to 0.1%). DNA of the CDR3: TGTGCTAGTGGTTCAGGGGGTATGAACACTGAAGCTTTCTTT. Translation: CASGSGGMNTEAFF. V gene TRBV12-5 combines with J gene TRBJ1-1; 7 bases line up with TRBD1. V was clipped by 4 bases and J by 0 bases; unmatched bases: 2. In germline, CDR1 is LGHNT, CDR2 FRNRAP. The CDR3 has 14 residues.

In its sample, this clonotype was seen many times. The genes are TRBV7-9 and TRBJ1-5; D perhaps matches TRBD1 (5 bases). The germline V gene has CDR1 SEHNR and CDR2 FQNEAQ (reference sequence). The CDR3 has 15 amino acids. The V and J ends lost 4 bases and 5 bases respectively, with 15 bases between them. The CDR3 nucleotides are TGTGCCAGCAGCTCCTCGGCCGGGGGGGATCAGCCCCAGCATTTT. Amino acid sequence: CASSSSAGGDQPQHF.

This clonotype has at least ten counts. CDR3 loop: CASSPLVVGTNTEAFF. The CDR3 coding sequence is TGTGCCAGCTCACCCCTCGTGGTGGGGACGAACACTGAAGCTTTCTTT. The chain has TRBV18 and TRBJ1-1, with TRBD1 as a possible D gene (5 bases). Trimming removed 3 bases from V and 1 base from J, with 15 bases in between. Germline V gene sequence: CDR1 KGHSH, CDR2 LQKENI. The CDR3 is 16 residues long.

This clonotype has a count of ten or more. V and J are TRBV7-6 and TRBJ2-5; D possibly uses TRBD1 or TRBD2 (5 bases each). The CDR3 is 15 amino acids. Trimming took 4 bases from V and 3 from J, leaving 15 bases between them. Germline assignment: CDR1 SGHVS and CDR2 FNYEAQ. CDR3 sequence reads: CASSSYGAKEETQYF. The CDR3 DNA is TGTGCCAGCAGCTCATACGGGGCTAAAGAAGAGACCCAGTACTTC.